The clone carrying this T cell receptor (beta chain) appeared many times. The V and J ends lost 6 bases and 12 bases respectively, with 21 bases between them. Germline lookup yields CDR1 MNHNS and CDR2 SASEGT. The CDR3 is 14 amino acids. This entry belongs to a study of T-cell reconstitution after alpha-beta-depleted transplantation in children. The authors prepared the TCRbeta library with unique molecular identifiers. Each CDR3 protein gets one entry after TCRdb re-called the PCR reads with MiXCR. The sample lists around 380,000 distinct CDR3 sequences; around 9.9% were seen once. The starting material was PBMCs from the stem cell graft donor, obtained from the stem cell graft. The clonotype comes from a human donor who donated a stem cell graft to a child with acute myeloid leukemia. The V call is TRBV6-1, the J call TRBJ2-1; D remains unclear. DNA of the CDR3: TGTGCCAGCAGCCCTAGTGGGGTTAGGCAAGGGCAGTTCTTC. This encodes CASSPSGVRQGQFF.